This passage covers 7 T cell receptor beta chains from one sample sequenced in a study of CD8 T cells in ankylosing spondylitis. Notes on the study in general: Seven to nine highly homologous variants formed a TCR beta motif that appeared characteristic of ankylosing spondylitis blood.

MiXCR, run by TCRdb on the 5' RACE reads, gives a single entry per CDR3 protein. The sample lists more than 600,000 distinct CDR3 sequences; 19% were seen once. No antigen has been identified for these receptors. Sequencing used blood, either unsorted or a sorted T cell fraction (not recorded which). The receptors were gathered from a male donor with ankylosing spondylitis.

The chain uses TRBV5-6 and TRBJ1-2, with D hard to call. The CDR3 covers 12 residues. Germline assignment: CDR1 SGHDT and CDR2 YYEEEE. V shed 2 bases and J shed 7 bases, with 9 bases lying between them. The CDR3 here is CASSFGLVGYTF. CDR3 nucleotides: TGTGCCAGCAGCTTCGGTTTGGTTGGCTACACCTTC.

This clonotype appeared many times. The V and J genes are TRBV29-1 and TRBJ2-1; D is unclear. CDR1 and CDR2 (germline): SQVTM, ANQGSEA. Trimming pared 6 bases from V and 0 bases from J, leaving 9 bases between. This CDR3 has 13 residues. The CDR3 nucleotides read TGCAGCGTAACCAAGAGCTCCTACAATGAGCAGTTCTTC. Protein sequence: CSVTKSSYNEQFF.

Written as DNA, the CDR3 is TGTGCCAGCAGCCCCGCTGTGACTATGGACAGAACTAACTATGGCTACACCTTC. It translates to CASSPAVTMDRTNYGYTF. This chain joins TRBV4-2 and TRBJ1-2, with a weak D call TRBD1 (6 bases). The germline V gene has CDR1 LGHNA and CDR2 YNFKEQ. V dropped 4 bases and J dropped 0 bases, with 21 bases sitting between them. The length of the CDR3 is 18 residues.

CDR3 in amino acids: CASRRTRGGETEAFF. In DNA form, the CDR3 reads TGTGCCAGCAGGAGAACTCGGGGCGGTGAGACTGAAGCTTTCTTT. The chain recombines TRBV6-1 with TRBJ1-1, with a possible D match to TRBD1 (5 bases). Trimming pared 6 bases from V and 5 bases from J, leaving 19 bases between. Germline CDR1 MNHNS, CDR2 SASEGT. This CDR3 comprises 15 residues.

This clonotype was seen a few times. The V gene is TRBV12-3 or TRBV12-4, the J gene TRBJ1-2, with D possibly matching TRBD1 (5 bases). The CDR3 runs 17 residues. The V and J ends lost 7 bases and 4 bases respectively, with 25 bases between them. CDR3 nucleotide sequence: TGTGCCAGCAAACAGACCCTGGGGCAGGGCCCCTTCTATGGCTACACCTTC. As protein: CASKQTLGQGPFYGYTF.

This clonotype was observed a handful of times. The J gene is TRBJ1-2, the V gene TRBV30; no clear D. Germline V CDR1 and CDR2: GTSNPN, SVGIG (reference sequence). The CDR3 has 13 residues. Trimming removed 4 bases at V and 3 bases at J, with 12 bases between. Here the CDR3 reads CAWTRQFHYGYTF. The CDR3 nucleotides are TGTGCCTGGACGAGGCAGTTTCACTATGGCTACACCTTC.

This clonotype was found once. This chain links TRBV19 with TRBJ1-2; D not resolved. Germline CDR1 reads LNHDA; CDR2 reads SQIVND (reference sequence). Trimming took 2 bases from V and 2 from J, leaving 6 bases between them. The CDR3 runs 13 residues. This CDR3 is CASSINLNYGYTF. DNA for the CDR3: TGTGCCAGTAGTATAAACCTCAACTATGGCTACACCTTC.